A selection of T cell receptor beta chains follows, all from one sample in a study of shared clonotypes between healthy human individuals. This table comes from immunoSEQ multiplex PCR, and its TCRdb copy is limited to in-frame clones, with some not included. This table has millions of clones, 90% to 95% appearing once. The sample consisted of naive CD4+ T cells sorted from blood. The source of these receptors is a man between 18 and 35 years old in good health. Each CDR3 is given with its conserved first and last residue. The D gene is left open where the match is weak. Some rows have no size entry. The others give once, few or many, or a class for an expanded clone.

16	TRBV18	TRBJ1-5	-	TRBD1	CASSQTGTGDRQPQHF	TGTGCCAGCTCACAAACCGGGACAGGGGATCGTCAGCCCCAGCATTTT
15	TRBV18	TRBJ2-1	-	-	CASSPGMTAHNEQFF	TGTGCCAGCTCACCAGGGATGACAGCCCACAATGAGCAGTTCTTC
16	TRBV6-5	TRBJ2-7	-	-	CASSYSGDRGRYEQYF	TGTGCCAGCAGTTACTCTGGGGACCGAGGACGGTACGAGCAGTACTTC
14	TRBV29-1	TRBJ2-1	-	TRBD2	CSVESGRHYNEQFF	TGCAGCGTAGAAAGCGGGAGGCACTACAATGAGCAGTTCTTC
14	TRBV6-1	TRBJ1-5	-	-	CASNWGGRAQPQHF	TGTGCCAGCAATTGGGGGGGCAGGGCTCAGCCCCAGCATTTT
15	TRBV25-1	TRBJ1-3	-	-	CASSDPGGSGNTIYF	TGTGCCAGCAGTGACCCCGGGGGGTCTGGAAACACCATATATTTT
13	TRBV9	TRBJ1-1	-	-	CASSAPANTEAFF	TGTGCCAGCAGCGCCCCAGCGAACACTGAAGCTTTCTTT
15	TRBV27	TRBJ1-2	-	TRBD1	CASKTNRGPNYGYTF	TGTGCCAGCAAAACGAACAGGGGGCCTAACTATGGCTACACCTTC
13	TRBV29-1	TRBJ2-7	-	-	CSVVQGSAYEQYF	TGCAGCGTTGTACAGGGAAGCGCCTACGAGCAGTACTTC
16	TRBV4-3	TRBJ1-2	-	-	CASTFDVWQSNYGYTF	TGCGCCAGCACCTTCGACGTGTGGCAGTCTAACTATGGCTACACCTTC
14	TRBV30	TRBJ1-1	-	-	CAWSVRGPNTEAFF	TGTGCCTGGAGTGTACGGGGGCCGAACACTGAAGCTTTCTTT
15	TRBV9	TRBJ1-5	-	TRBD1	CASSVGQGVDQPQHF	TGTGCCAGCAGCGTAGGACAGGGCGTCGATCAGCCCCAGCATTTT
16	TRBV6-6	TRBJ1-1	-	-	CASSIHLGQGSTEAFF	TGTGCCAGCAGTATTCATTTGGGGCAGGGGAGCACTGAAGCTTTCTTT
11	TRBV27	TRBJ2-7	-	-	CASSFTYEQYF	TGTGCCAGCAGTTTCACCTACGAGCAGTACTTC
15	TRBV5-4	TRBJ1-6	-	TRBD1	CASSSPGQLNSPLHF	TGTGCCAGCAGCTCTCCGGGACAGCTCAATTCACCCCTCCACTTT
13	TRBV6-5	TRBJ1-2	-	TRBD1	CASRLTGQGGYTF	TGTGCCAGTCGTTTGACAGGGCAAGGTGGCTACACCTTC
12	TRBV2	TRBJ2-1	once	-	CASTRSRDEQFF	TGTGCCAGCACCCGGTCCCGGGATGAGCAGTTCTTC
15	TRBV5-1	TRBJ1-1	-	-	CASSLAAGGNAEAFF	TGCGCCAGCAGCTTGGCGGCTGGGGGCAACGCTGAAGCTTTCTTT
14	TRBV5-1	TRBJ2-5	-	-	CASSLGRAGETQYF	TGCGCCAGCAGCTTGGGGCGGGCGGGAGAGACCCAGTACTTC
14	TRBV18	TRBJ1-1	-	TRBD1	CASSGDRWNTEAFF	TGTGCCAGCTCGGGGGACAGGTGGAACACTGAAGCTTTCTTT
12	TRBV30	TRBJ2-3	-	-	CAWTGGGDTQYF	TGTGCCTGGACGGGGGGCGGGGATACGCAGTATTTT
13	TRBV28	TRBJ1-2	-	TRBD1	CASRTGQGRGYTF	TGTGCCAGCAGGACGGGACAGGGGAGGGGCTACACCTTC
11	TRBV2	TRBJ2-7	-	-	CASRGAHEQYF	TGTGCCAGCAGGGGTGCCCACGAGCAGTACTTC
13	TRBV27	TRBJ1-1	once	-	CASSLLGGTEAFF	TGTGCCAGCAGTTTATTAGGGGGAACTGAAGCTTTCTTT
14	TRBV10-3	TRBJ2-2	-	-	CAISEGVNTGELFF	TGTGCCATCAGTGAAGGTGTGAACACCGGGGAGCTGTTTTTT
14	TRBV30	TRBJ2-3	-	TRBD2	CAWSLAGTTDTQYF	TGTGCCTGGAGTCTAGCGGGGACCACAGATACGCAGTATTTT
15	TRBV11-2	TRBJ2-1	once	-	CASSLTGYSYNEQFF	TGTGCCAGCAGCTTAACAGGTTACTCCTACAATGAGCAGTTCTTC
14	TRBV19	TRBJ2-7	-	-	CASSLQAGAYEQYF	TGTGCCAGTAGTTTACAGGCTGGCGCCTACGAGCAGTACTTC
13	TRBV6-5	TRBJ1-1	-	-	CASSRTGATEAFF	TGTGCCAGCAGCCGCACGGGGGCCACTGAAGCTTTCTTT
16	TRBV7-9	TRBJ2-7	-	-	CASSLAGQGKTYEQYF	TGTGCCAGCAGCTTAGCGGGGCAGGGGAAAACCTACGAGCAGTACTTC
19	TRBV18	TRBJ1-6	-	-	CASSPQAGGQSSYNSPLHF	TGTGCCAGCTCACCACAGGCAGGCGGCCAGAGCTCCTATAATTCACCCCTCCACTTT
13	TRBV10-1	TRBJ1-6	-	-	CASPTGENSPLHF	TGCGCCAGCCCAACCGGGGAGAATTCACCCCTCCACTTT
13	TRBV7-2	TRBJ2-7	-	-	CASSPSSSYEQYF	TGTGCCAGCAGCCCCTCAAGCTCCTACGAGCAGTACTTC
15	TRBV11-1	TRBJ2-7	-	-	CASSLIGTLSYEQYF	TGTGCCAGCAGCTTAATTGGTACACTCTCCTACGAGCAGTACTTC
15	TRBV19	TRBJ1-1	-	-	CASSIWAGANTEAFF	TGTGCCAGTAGTATTTGGGCAGGAGCGAACACTGAAGCTTTCTTT
13	TRBV2	TRBJ2-5	-	-	CASTRDPFGTQYF	TGTGCCAGCACACGGGACCCCTTTGGGACCCAGTACTTC
16	TRBV19	TRBJ2-5	once	-	CASSIDLQGRQETQYF	TGTGCCAGTAGTATAGATCTGCAGGGCAGACAAGAGACCCAGTACTTC
14	TRBV7-2	TRBJ2-3	-	-	CASSVRQVSDTQYF	TGTGCCAGCAGCGTCCGACAGGTGTCAGATACGCAGTATTTT
17	TRBV5-1	TRBJ2-1	-	TRBD2	CASSPPGRGSSYNEQFF	TGCGCCAGCAGCCCGCCCGGGAGGGGGAGTTCCTACAATGAGCAGTTCTTC
14	TRBV28	TRBJ1-2	-	TRBD1	CASSSWTGVYGYTF	TGTGCCAGCAGTTCTTGGACAGGGGTCTATGGCTACACCTTC
12	TRBV18	TRBJ2-2	-	-	CASSFDTGELFF	TGTGCCAGCTCATTCGACACCGGGGAGCTGTTTTTT
11	TRBV7-9	TRBJ2-5	-	-	CASSLLETQYF	TGTGCCAGCAGCCTCCTGGAGACCCAGTACTTC
15	TRBV9	TRBJ2-7	-	-	CASSHTALGSYEQYF	TGTGCCAGCAGCCATACTGCACTAGGATCCTACGAGCAGTACTTC
18	TRBV5-4	TRBJ2-5	-	TRBD2	CASSRKGLAGGPEETQYF	TGTGCCAGCAGTCGAAAAGGACTAGCGGGAGGGCCTGAAGAGACCCAGTACTTC
15	TRBV2	TRBJ2-7	-	TRBD1	CASRPAGGSGDEQYF	TGTGCCAGCAGACCTGCAGGGGGATCGGGTGACGAGCAGTACTTC
15	TRBV7-2	TRBJ2-1	-	-	CASSLVDGSIYEQFF	TGTGCCAGCAGCTTAGTGGACGGGAGTATATATGAGCAGTTCTTC
14	TRBV18	TRBJ1-6	-	-	CASSPGPRDSPLHF	TGTGCCAGCTCACCGGGTCCTAGGGACTCACCCCTCCACTTT
18	TRBV4-1	TRBJ1-4	-	TRBD1	CASSPSYIGTGLNEKLFF	TGCGCCAGCAGCCCAAGTTATATCGGGACAGGGTTAAATGAAAAACTGTTTTTT
11	TRBV28	TRBJ1-2	-	-	CASSSGEGYTF	TGTGCCAGCAGTTCGGGGGAAGGCTACACCTTC
14	TRBV2	TRBJ1-4	-	TRBD1	CASGGQGAREKLFF	TGTGCCAGCGGGGGACAGGGGGCGCGTGAAAAACTGTTTTTT